This TCR beta chain was obtained from a study of Graves' ophthalmopathy and Graves' hyperthyroidism. Study-level points and caveats: Ophthalmopathy progression was predicted with around 71% sensitivity and 72.22% specificity.

Of note for this clonotype: The antigen remains unidentified.

As the template, RNA transcripts were used to amplify TCR beta CDR3 regions. Second-round multiplex PCR came after first-round RT-PCR with HTBI primers. Each CDR3 protein gets one entry after TCRdb re-called the multiplex PCR reads with MiXCR. The sample includes 1 million to 1.3 million distinct CDR3 sequences, about two fifths of them seen just once. The germline V gene encodes CDR1 DFQATT and CDR2 SNEGSKA (reference sequence). The junction had 16 bases not matched to a gene; V was cut back by 6 bases and J by 5 bases. This CDR3 comprises 17 residues. The rearrangement joins TRBV20-1 to TRBJ1-2; TRBD1 matches at 12 bases. Sequenced: peripheral blood or thyroid tissue (not recorded which). The receptor was isolated from an adult man with Graves' hyperthyroidism. CDR3 sequence reads: CSANLLPGQGALYGYTF. CDR3 DNA: TGCAGTGCGAATCTTCTACCGGGACAGGGGGCTTTGTATGGCTACACCTTC.